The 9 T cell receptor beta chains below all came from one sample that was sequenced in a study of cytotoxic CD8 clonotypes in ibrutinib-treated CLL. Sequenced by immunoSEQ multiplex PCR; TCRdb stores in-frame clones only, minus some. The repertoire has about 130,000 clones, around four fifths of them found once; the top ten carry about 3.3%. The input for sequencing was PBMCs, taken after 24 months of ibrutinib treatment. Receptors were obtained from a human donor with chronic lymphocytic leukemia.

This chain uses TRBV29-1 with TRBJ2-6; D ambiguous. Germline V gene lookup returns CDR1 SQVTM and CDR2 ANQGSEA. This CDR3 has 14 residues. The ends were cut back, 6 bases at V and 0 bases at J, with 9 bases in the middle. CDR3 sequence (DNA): TGCAGCGTCCTCGGTGGCTCTGGGGCCAACGTCCTGACTTTC. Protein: CSVLGGSGANVLTF. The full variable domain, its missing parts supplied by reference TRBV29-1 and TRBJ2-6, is SAVISQKPSRDICQRGTSLTIQCQVDSQVTMMFWYRQQPGQSLTLIATANQGSEATYESGFVIDKFPISRPNLTFSTLTVSNMSPEDSSIYLCSVLGGSGANVLTFGAGSRLTVL.

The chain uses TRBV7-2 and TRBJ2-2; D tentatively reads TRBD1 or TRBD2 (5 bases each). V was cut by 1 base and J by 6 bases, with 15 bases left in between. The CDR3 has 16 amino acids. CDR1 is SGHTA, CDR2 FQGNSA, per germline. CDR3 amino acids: CASSLVSRDRSGELFF. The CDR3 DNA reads TGTGCCAGCAGCTTAGTCAGCAGGGACCGGTCCGGGGAGCTGTTTTTT.

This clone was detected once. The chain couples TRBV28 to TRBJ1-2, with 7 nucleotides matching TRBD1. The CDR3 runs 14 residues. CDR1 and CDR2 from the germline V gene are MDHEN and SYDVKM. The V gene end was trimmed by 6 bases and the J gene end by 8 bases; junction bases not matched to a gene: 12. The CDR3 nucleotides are TGTGCCAGCAGATACGGACAGGAGGCGGGGGGCTACACCTTC. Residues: CASRYGQEAGGYTF.

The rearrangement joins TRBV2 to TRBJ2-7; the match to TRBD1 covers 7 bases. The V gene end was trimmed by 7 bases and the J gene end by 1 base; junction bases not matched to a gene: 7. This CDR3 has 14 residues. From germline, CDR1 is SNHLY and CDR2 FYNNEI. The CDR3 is CASNPQGRSYEQYF. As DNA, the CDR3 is TGTGCCAGCAACCCACAGGGGCGATCCTACGAGCAGTACTTC.

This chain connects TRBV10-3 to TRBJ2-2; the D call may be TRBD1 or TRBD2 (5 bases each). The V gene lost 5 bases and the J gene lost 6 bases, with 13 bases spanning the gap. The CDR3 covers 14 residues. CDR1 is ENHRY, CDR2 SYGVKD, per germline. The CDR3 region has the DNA TGTGCCATCAGTTGGGACGCACGGTCCGGGGAGCTGTTTTTT. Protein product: CAISWDARSGELFF.

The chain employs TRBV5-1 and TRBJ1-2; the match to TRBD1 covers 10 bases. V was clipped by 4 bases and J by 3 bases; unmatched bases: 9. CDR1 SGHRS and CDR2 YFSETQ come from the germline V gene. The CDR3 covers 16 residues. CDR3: CASSNTPGTGDYGYTF. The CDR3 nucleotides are TGCGCCAGCAGCAACACTCCCGGGACAGGGGACTATGGCTACACCTTC.

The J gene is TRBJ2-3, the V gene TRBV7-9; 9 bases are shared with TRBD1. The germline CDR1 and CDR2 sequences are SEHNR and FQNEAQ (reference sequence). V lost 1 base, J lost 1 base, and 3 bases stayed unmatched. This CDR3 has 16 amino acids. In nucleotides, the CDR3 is TGTGCCAGCAGCTTAGGGGACAGGGTCGGCACAGATACGCAGTATTTT. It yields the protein CASSLGDRVGTDTQYF.

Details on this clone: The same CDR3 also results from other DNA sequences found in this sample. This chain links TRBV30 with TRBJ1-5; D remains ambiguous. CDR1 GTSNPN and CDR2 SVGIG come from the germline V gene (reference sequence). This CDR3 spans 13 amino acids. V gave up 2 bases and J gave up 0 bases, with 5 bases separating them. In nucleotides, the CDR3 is TGTGCCTGGAGTCCAAATAGCAATCAGCCCCAGCATTTT. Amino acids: CAWSPNSNQPQHF. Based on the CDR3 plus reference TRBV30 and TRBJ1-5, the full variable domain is SQTIHQWPATLVQPVGSPLSLECTVEGTSNPNLYWYRQAAGRGLQLLFYSVGIGQISSEVPQNLSASRPQDRQFILSSKKLLLSDSGFYLCAWSPNSNQPQHFGDGTRLSIL.

The CDR3 sequence: CASSQGGQGAYEQYF. CDR3 nucleotide sequence: TGTGCCAGCAGCCAAGGGGGGCAGGGGGCTTACGAGCAGTACTTC. This chain joins TRBV4-2 and TRBJ2-7, with 8 bases fitting TRBD1. There are 15 residues in the CDR3. V was clipped by 1 base and J by 4 bases; unmatched bases: 6. Germline lookup yields CDR1 LGHNA and CDR2 YNFKEQ.